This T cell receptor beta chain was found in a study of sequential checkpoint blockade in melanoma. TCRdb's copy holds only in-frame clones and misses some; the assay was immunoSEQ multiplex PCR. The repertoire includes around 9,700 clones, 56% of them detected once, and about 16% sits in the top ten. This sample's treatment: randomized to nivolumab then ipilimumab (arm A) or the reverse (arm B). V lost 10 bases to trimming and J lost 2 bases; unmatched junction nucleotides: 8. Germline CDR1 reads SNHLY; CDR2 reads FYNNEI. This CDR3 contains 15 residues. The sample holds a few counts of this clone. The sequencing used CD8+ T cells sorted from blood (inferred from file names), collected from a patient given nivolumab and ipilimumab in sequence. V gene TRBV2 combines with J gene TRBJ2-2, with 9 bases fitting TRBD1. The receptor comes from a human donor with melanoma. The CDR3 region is CATQRTGVNTGELFF. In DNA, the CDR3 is TGTGCCACCCAGCGGACAGGGGTCAACACCGGGGAGCTGTTTTTT.